This TCR beta chain is drawn from a study of identical twins. General study results and limits: Modelling underestimated the level of out-of-frame TCR alpha sharing observed in monozygotic twins. Beta clonotypes that were abundant in cord blood contained fewer insertions, a pattern absent from memory repertoires.

Germline V gene sequence: CDR1 SGHRS, CDR2 YFSETQ. The CDR3 is 16 residues long. V dropped 4 bases and J dropped 1 base, with 14 bases sitting between them. In the case of this clonotype: Its antigen is not identified.

Each CDR3 protein is one row after TCRdb ran MiXCR on the 5' RACE reads. The sample includes under 900,000 distinct CDR3 sequences, 15% to 20% of them seen just once. These sequences were also reported in another study, on T cells expressing NK-cell markers.

The J gene is TRBJ2-2, the V gene TRBV5-1; D might be TRBD1 (6 bases). The material sequenced was PBMCs. The receptor was isolated from a woman aged 18-35 years in good health. CDR3 amino acids: CASSPLGQRNTGELFF. The CDR3 nucleotides read TGCGCCAGCAGCCCCCTAGGACAGAGGAACACCGGGGAGCTGTTTTTT. Full variable domain (remainder filled in from reference TRBV5-1 and TRBJ2-2): KAGVTQTPRYLIKTRGQQVTLSCSPISGHRSVSWYQQTPGQGLQFLFEYFSETQRNKGNFPGRFSGRQFSNSRSEMNVSTLELGDSALYLCASSPLGQRNTGELFFGEGSRLTVL.